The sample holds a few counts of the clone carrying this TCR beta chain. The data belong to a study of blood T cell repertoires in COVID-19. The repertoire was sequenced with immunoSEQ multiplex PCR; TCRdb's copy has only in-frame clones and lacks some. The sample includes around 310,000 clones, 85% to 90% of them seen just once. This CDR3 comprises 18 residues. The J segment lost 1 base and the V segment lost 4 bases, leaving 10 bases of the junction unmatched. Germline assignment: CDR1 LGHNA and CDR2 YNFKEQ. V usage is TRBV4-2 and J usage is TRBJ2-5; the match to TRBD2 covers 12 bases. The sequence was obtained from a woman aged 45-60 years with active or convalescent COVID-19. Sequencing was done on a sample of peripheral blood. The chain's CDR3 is CASSRFPSGRAGQETQYF. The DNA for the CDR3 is TGTGCCAGCAGCCGGTTCCCTAGCGGGAGGGCGGGCCAAGAGACCCAGTACTTC.